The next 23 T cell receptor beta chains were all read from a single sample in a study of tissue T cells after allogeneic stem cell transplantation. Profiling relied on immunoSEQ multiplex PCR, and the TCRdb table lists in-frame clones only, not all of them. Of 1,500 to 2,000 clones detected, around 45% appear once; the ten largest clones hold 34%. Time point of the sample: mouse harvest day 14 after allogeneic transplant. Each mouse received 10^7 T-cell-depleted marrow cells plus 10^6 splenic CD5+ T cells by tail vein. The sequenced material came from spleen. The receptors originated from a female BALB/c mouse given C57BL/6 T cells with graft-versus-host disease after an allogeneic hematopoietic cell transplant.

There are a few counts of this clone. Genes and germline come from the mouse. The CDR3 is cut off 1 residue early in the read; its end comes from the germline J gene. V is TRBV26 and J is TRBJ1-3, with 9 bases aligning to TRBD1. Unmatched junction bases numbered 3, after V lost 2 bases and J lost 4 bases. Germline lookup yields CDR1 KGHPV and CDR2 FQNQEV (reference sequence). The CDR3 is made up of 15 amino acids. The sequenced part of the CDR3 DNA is TGTGCCAGCAGTCTGCGACAGGGGGAGGGAAATACGCTCTAT. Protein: CASSLRQGEGNTLY. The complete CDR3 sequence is CASSLRQGEGNTLYF.

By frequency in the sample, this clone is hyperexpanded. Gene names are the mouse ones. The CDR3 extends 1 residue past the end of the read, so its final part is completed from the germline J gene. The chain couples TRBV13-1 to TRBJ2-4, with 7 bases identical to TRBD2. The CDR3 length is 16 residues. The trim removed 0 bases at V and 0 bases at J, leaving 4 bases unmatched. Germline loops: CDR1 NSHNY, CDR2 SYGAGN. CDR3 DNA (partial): TGTGCCAGCAGTGATGGGCCGGGGGGGAGTCAAAACACCTTGTAC. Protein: CASSDGPGGSQNTLY. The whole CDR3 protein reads CASSDGPGGSQNTLYF.

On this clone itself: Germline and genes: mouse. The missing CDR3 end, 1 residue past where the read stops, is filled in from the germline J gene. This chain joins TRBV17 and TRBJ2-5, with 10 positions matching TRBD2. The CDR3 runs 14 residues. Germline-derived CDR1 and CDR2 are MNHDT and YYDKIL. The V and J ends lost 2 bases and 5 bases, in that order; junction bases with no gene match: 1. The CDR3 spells CASSRLGGRDTQYF. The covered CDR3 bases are TGTGCTAGCAGTAGACTGGGGGGGCGAGACACCCAGTAC.

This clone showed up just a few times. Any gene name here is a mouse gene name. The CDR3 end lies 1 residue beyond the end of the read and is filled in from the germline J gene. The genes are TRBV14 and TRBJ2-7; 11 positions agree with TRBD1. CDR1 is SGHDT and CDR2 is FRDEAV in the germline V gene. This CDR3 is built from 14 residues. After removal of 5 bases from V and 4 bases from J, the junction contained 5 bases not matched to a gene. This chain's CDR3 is CASSSGTGGYEQYF. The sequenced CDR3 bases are TGTGCCAGCAGCTCCGGGACAGGGGGGTATGAACAGTAC.

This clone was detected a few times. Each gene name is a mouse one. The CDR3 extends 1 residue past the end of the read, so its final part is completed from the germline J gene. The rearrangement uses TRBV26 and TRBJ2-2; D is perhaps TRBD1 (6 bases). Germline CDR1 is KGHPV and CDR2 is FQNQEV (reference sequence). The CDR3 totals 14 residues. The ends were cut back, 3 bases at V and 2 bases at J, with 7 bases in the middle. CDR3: CASSLGQNTGQLYF. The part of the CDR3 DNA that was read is TGTGCCAGCAGTCTCGGACAGAACACCGGGCAGCTCTAC. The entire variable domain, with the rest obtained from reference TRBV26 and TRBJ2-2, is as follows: NSKVIQTPRYLVKGQGQKAKMRCIPEKGHPVVFWYQQNKNNEFKFLINFQNQEVLQQIDMTEKRFSAECPSNSPCSLEIQSSEAGDSALYLCASSLGQNTGQLYFGEGSKLTVL.

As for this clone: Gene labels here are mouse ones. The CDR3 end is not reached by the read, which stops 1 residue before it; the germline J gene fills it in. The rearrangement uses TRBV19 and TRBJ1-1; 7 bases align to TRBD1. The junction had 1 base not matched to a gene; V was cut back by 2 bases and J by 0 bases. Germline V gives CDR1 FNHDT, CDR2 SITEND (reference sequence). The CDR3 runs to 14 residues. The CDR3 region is CASSIDRANTEVFF. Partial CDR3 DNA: TGTGCCAGCAGTATCGACAGGGCAAACACAGAAGTCTTC.

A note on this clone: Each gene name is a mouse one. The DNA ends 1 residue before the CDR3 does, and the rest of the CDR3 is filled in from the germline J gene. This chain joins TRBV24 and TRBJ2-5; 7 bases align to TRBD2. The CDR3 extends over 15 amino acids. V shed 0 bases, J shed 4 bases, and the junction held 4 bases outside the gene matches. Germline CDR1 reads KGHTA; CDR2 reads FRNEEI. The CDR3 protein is CASSLYLGEKDTQYF. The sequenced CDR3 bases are TGTGCCAGCAGTCTGTATCTGGGGGAGAAAGACACCCAGTAC.

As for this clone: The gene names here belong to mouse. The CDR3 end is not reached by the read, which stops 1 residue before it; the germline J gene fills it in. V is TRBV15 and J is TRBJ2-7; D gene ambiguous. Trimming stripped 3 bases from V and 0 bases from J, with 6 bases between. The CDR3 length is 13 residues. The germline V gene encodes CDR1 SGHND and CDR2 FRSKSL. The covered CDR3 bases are TGTGCCAGCAGTTTCGGCAGCTCCTATGAACAGTAC. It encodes CASSFGSSYEQY. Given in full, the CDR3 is CASSFGSSYEQYF.

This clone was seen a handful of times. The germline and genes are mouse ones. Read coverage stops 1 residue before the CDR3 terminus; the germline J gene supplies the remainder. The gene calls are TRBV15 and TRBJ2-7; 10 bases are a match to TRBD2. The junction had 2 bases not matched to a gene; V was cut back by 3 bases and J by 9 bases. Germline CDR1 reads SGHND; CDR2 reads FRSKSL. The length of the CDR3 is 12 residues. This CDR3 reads CASSFDWGAQYF. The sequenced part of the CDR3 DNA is TGTGCCAGCAGTTTCGACTGGGGGGCACAGTAC.

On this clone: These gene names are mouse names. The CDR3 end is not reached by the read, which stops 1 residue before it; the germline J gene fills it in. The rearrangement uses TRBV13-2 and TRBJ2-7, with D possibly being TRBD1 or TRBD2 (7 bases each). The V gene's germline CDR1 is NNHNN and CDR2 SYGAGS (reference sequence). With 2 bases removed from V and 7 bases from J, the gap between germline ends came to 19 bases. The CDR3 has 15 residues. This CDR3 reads CASGDPGGVLGEQYF. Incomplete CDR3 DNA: TGTGCCAGCGGTGACCCAGGGGGGGTATTGGGAGAACAGTAC.

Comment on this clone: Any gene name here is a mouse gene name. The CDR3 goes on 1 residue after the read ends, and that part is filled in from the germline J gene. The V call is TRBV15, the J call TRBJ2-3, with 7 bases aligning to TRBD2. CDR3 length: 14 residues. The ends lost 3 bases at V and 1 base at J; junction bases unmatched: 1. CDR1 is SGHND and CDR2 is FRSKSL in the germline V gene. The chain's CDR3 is CASSFLGGAETLYF. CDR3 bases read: TGTGCCAGCAGTTTTCTGGGGGGTGCAGAAACGCTGTAT.

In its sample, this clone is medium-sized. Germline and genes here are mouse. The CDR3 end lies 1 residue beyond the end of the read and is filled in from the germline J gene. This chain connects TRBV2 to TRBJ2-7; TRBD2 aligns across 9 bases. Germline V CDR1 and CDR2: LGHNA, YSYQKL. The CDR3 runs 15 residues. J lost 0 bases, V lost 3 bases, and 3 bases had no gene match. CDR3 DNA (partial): TGTGCCAGCAGCCACGGACTGGGGAGCTCCTATGAACAGTAC. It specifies CASSHGLGSSYEQY. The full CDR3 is CASSHGLGSSYEQYF.

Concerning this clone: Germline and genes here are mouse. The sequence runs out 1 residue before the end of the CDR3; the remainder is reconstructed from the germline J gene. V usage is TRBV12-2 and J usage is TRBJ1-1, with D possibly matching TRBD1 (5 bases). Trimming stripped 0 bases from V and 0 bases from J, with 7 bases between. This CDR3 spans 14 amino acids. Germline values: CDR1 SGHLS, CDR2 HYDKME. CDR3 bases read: TGTGCCAGCTCTCTCGCGGGGGCAAACACAGAAGTCTTC. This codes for CASSLAGANTEVF. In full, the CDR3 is CASSLAGANTEVFF.

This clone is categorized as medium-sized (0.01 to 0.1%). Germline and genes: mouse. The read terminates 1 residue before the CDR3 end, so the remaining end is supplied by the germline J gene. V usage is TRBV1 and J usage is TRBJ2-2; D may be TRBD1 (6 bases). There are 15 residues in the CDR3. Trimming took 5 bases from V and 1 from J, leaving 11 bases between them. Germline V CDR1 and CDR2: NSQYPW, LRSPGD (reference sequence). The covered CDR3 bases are TGCACCTGCAGTTCCAGACAGGTAAACACCGGGCAGCTCTAC. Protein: CTCSSRQVNTGQLY. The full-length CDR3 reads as CTCSSRQVNTGQLYF.

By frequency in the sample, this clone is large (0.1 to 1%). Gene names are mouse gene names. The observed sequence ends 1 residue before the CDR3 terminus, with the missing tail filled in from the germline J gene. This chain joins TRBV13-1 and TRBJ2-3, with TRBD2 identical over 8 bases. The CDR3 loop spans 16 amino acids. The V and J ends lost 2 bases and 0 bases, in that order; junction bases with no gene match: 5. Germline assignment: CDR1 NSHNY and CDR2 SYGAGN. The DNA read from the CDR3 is TGTGCCAGCAGTGACTGGGGGGCCCTTAGTGCAGAAACGCTGTAT. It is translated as CASSDWGALSAETLY. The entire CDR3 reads CASSDWGALSAETLYF.

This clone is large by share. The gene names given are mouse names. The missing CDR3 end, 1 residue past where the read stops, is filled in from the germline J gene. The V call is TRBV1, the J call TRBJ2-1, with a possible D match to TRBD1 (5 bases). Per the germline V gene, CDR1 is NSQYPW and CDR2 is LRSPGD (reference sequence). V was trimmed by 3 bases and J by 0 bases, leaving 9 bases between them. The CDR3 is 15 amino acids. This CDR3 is CTCSAPTVNYAEQFF. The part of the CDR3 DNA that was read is TGCACCTGCAGTGCCCCGACAGTTAACTATGCTGAGCAGTTC.

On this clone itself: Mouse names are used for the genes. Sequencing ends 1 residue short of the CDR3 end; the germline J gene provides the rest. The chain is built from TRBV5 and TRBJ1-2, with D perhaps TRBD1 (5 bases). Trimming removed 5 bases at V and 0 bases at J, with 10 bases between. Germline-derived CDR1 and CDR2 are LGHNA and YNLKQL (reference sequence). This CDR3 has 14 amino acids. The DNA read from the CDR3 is TGTGCCAGCAGCGGACACCCTGCAAACTCCGACTACACC. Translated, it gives CASSGHPANSDYT. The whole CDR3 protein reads CASSGHPANSDYTF.

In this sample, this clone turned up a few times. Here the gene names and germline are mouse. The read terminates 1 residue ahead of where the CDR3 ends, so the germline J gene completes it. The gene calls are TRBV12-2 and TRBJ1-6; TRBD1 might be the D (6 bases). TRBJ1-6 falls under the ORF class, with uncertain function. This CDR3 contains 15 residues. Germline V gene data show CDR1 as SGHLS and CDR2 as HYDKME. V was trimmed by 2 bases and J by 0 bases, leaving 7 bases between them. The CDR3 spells CASSQDSSYNSPLYF. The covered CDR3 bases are TGTGCCAGCTCTCAGGACAGTTCCTATAATTCGCCCCTCTAC.

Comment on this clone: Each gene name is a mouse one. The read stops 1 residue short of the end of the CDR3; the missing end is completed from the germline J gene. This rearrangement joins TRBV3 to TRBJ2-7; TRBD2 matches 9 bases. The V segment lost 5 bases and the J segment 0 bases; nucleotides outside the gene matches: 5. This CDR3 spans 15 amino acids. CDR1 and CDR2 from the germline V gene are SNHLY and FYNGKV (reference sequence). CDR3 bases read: TGTGCCAGCAGCCCAAGGACTGGGGACTCCTATGAACAGTAC. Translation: CASSPRTGDSYEQY. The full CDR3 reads CASSPRTGDSYEQYF. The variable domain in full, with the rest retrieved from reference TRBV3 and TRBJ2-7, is GPKVLQIPSHQIIDMGQMVTLNCDPVSNHLYFYWYKQILGQQMEFLVNFYNGKVMEKSKLFKDQFSVERPDGSYFTLKIQPTALEDSAVYFCASSPRTGDSYEQYFGPGTRLTVL.

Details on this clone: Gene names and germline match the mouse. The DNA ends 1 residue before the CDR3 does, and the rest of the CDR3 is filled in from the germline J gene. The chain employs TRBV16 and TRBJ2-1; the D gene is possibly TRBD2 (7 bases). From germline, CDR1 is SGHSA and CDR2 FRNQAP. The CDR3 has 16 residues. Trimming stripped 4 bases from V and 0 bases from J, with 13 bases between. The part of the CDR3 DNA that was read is TGTGCAAGCAGCTACCCTGGGGGCCTTAACTATGCTGAGCAGTTC. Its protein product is CASSYPGGLNYAEQF. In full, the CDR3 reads CASSYPGGLNYAEQFF.

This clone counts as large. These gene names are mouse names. The covered CDR3 bases are TGTGCCAGCTCTCTCACTGGGGGGGACACCCAGTAC. This translates into CASSLTGGDTQY. The full CDR3 protein is CASSLTGGDTQYF. V and J are TRBV12-2 and TRBJ2-5, with TRBD2 matching over 9 bases. The sequenced fragment ends 1 residue before the CDR3 boundary, so the rest is inferred from the germline J gene. V shed 0 bases, J shed 6 bases, and the junction held 0 bases outside the gene matches. Per germline, CDR1 SGHLS and CDR2 HYDKME. This CDR3 is built from 13 residues.

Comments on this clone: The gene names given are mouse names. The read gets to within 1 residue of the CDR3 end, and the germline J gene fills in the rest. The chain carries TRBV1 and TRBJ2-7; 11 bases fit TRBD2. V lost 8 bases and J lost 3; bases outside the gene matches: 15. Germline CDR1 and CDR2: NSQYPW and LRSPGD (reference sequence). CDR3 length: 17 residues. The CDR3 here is CTCRAQPSGTGGYEQYF. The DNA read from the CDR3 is TGCACCTGCCGCGCCCAGCCGTCCGGGACTGGGGGCTATGAACAGTAC.

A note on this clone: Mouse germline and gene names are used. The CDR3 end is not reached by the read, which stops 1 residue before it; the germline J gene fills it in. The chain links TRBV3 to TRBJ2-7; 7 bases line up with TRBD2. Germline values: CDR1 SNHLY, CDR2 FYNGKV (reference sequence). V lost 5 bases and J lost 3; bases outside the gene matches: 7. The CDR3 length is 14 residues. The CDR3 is CASSPRGGIYEQYF. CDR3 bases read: TGTGCCAGCAGCCCCCGGGGGGGGATCTATGAACAGTAC. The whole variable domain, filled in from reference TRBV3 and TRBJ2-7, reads GPKVLQIPSHQIIDMGQMVTLNCDPVSNHLYFYWYKQILGQQMEFLVNFYNGKVMEKSKLFKDQFSVERPDGSYFTLKIQPTALEDSAVYFCASSPRGGIYEQYFGPGTRLTVL.